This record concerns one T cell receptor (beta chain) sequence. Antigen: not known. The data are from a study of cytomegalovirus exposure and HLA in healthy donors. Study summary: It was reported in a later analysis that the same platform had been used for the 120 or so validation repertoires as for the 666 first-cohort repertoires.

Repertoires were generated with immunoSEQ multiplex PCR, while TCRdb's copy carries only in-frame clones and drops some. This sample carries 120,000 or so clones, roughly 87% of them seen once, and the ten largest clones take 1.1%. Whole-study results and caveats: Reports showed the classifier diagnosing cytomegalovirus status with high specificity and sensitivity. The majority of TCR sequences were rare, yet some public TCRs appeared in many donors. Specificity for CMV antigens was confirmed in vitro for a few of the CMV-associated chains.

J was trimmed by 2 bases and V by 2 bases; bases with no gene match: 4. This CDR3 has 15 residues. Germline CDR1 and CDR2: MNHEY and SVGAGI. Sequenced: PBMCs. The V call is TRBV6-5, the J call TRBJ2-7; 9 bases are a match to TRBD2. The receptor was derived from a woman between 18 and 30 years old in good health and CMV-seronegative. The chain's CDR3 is CASSYDPSGAYEQYF. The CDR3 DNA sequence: TGTGCCAGCAGTTACGATCCTAGCGGGGCCTACGAGCAGTACTTC.